This T cell receptor beta chain was documented in a study of cytomegalovirus exposure and HLA in healthy donors. Whole-study results and caveats: Most of the TCR beta V segments (in an earlier analysis) were productive either about 90% or about 30% of the time.

The germline CDR1 and CDR2 sequences are SNHLY and FYNNEI. The V and J ends lost 6 bases and 7 bases, in that order; junction bases with no gene match: 6. CDR3 size: 13 residues. Regarding this clone: The antigen is not known.

The PCR made use of 60 Vbeta and 13 Jbeta primers. TCRdb's table, derived via immunoSEQ multiplex PCR, lists solely in-frame clones and lacks some. There are over 150,000 clones in the sample; about two thirds occur only once, and 3.5% to 5.5% lies in the top ten. The chain combines TRBV2 with TRBJ1-5; 7 bases match TRBD1. The TCR sequence derives from a woman younger than 30 in good health and CMV-seropositive. Material for sequencing was PBMCs. CDR3 nucleotides: TGTGCCAGCAGCGGACAGGTCGAACAGCCCCAGCATTTT. Translation: CASSGQVEQPQHF.